This TCR beta chain emerged from a study of beta chain features in type 1 diabetes. Study-wide findings and caveats: More deletions and fewer insertions at VDJ junctions were found in patients with type 1 diabetes. Naive, central memory and Treg TCRB repertoires appeared more alike in patients than in healthy donors. Because the template was cDNA, high-expressing cells might be over-represented.

The whole isolated RNA underwent reverse transcription, so sequencing captured expressed TCRB transcripts. The protocol was immunoSEQ multiplex PCR, while the TCRdb copy is restricted to in-frame clones and leaves out a portion. The sample has 10,000 to 15,000 clones, under 50% seen once. In regard to this clone: As yet, its antigen is unknown.

V lost 5 bases to trimming and J lost 8 bases, with 13 bases between them. This CDR3 is 14 amino acids long. Germline assignment: CDR1 SEHNR and CDR2 FQNEAQ (reference sequence). Input material: stem cell memory CD4+ T cells from blood. This TCR was recovered from a man between 18 and 35 years old in good health. V gene TRBV7-9 combines with J gene TRBJ1-6, with D uncertain. CDR3 DNA sequence: TGTGCCAGCAGCCCCGGGAAGGGAGATTCACCCCTCCACTTT. This encodes CASSPGKGDSPLHF.